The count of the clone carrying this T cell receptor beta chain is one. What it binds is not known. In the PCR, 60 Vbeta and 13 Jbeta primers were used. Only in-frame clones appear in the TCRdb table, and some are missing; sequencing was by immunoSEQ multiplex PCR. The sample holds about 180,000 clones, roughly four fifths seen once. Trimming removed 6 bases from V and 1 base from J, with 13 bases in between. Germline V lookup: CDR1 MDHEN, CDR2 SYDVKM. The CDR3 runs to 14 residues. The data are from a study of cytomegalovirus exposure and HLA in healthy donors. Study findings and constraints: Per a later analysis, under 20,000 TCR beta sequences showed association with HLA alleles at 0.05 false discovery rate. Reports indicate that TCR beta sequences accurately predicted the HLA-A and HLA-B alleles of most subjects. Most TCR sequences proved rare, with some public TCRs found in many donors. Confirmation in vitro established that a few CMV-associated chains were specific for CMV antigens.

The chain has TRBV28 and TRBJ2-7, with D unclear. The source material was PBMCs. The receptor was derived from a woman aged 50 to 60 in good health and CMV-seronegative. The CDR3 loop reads CASSPPAASYEQYF. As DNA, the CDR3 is TGTGCCAGCAGCCCACCCGCGGCTTCCTACGAGCAGTACTTC.